Shown below are 14 T cell receptor beta chains from a single sample sequenced in a study of T cells in Graves' hyperthyroidism and ophthalmopathy. Amplified TCR beta CDR3 regions came from RNA transcripts. When the TCR CDR3 underwent first-round RT-PCR, the HTBI primer set was used. TCRdb redid the calling of the multiplex PCR reads with MiXCR, one entry per CDR3 protein. This table has about 360,000 distinct CDR3 sequences, 15% to 19% appearing once. Sequencing was carried out using blood. These receptors originate from a woman in her late teens or twenties with Graves' hyperthyroidism that later progressed to Graves' ophthalmopathy.

V is TRBV9 and J is TRBJ2-1; 10 bases line up with TRBD2. Germline-derived CDR1 and CDR2 are SGDLS and YYNGEE. Trimming cost V 3 bases and J 7 bases; bases outside gene matches: 10. This CDR3 contains 16 residues. The CDR3 sequence: CASSAILAGVGNEQFF. CDR3 coding DNA: TGTGCCAGCAGCGCGATTCTAGCGGGAGTGGGGAATGAGCAGTTCTTC.

V and J are TRBV18 and TRBJ2-1; 9 bases agree with TRBD2. Trimming at V came to 5 bases and at J to 4 bases, leaving 6 bases not matched to a gene. The CDR3 sequence is 15 residues long. Per the germline V gene, CDR1 is KGHSH and CDR2 is LQKENI. The CDR3 region has the DNA TGTGCCAGCTCAGAGGCTAGCGGGACTTACAATGAGCAGTTCTTC. This sequence encodes CASSEASGTYNEQFF.

This clonotype showed up just a few times. V is TRBV9 and J is TRBJ2-7; TRBD1 matches 11 bases. Germline trimming cut 5 bases from V and 2 bases from J; bases unmatched to any gene: 3. Looked up from germline, CDR1 is SGDLS and CDR2 is YYNGEE. This CDR3 spans 14 amino acids. The CDR3 here is CASSGTGGPYEQYF. The CDR3 nucleotides read TGTGCCAGCAGTGGGACAGGGGGGCCCTACGAGCAGTACTTC.

With regard to this clonotype: Just one base apart from a much larger clone, this may be a read error. This chain joins TRBV7-6 and TRBJ2-1; no firm D call. In germline, CDR1 is SGHVS, CDR2 FNYEAQ. This CDR3 comprises 14 residues. The CDR3 bases are TGTGCCAGCAGCTTAGAGGGCCCCTACAATGATCAGTTCTTC. It yields the protein CASSLEGPYNDQFF.

This chain connects TRBV20-1 to TRBJ2-5; 15 bases fit TRBD2. Per germline, CDR1 DFQATT and CDR2 SNEGSKA (reference sequence). J was trimmed by 4 bases and V by 4 bases; bases with no gene match: 10. This CDR3 has 17 residues. The CDR3 region is CSATDTGLAGGGETQYF. The CDR3 coding sequence is TGCAGTGCTACTGATACGGGACTAGCGGGAGGTGGAGAGACCCAGTACTTC.

This clonotype was observed at least ten times. The chain joins TRBV28 to TRBJ2-1; D perhaps matches TRBD2 (6 bases). V was pared by 2 bases and J by 8 bases, with 13 bases between. Germline loops: CDR1 MDHEN, CDR2 SYDVKM. This CDR3 spans 14 amino acids. In DNA form, the CDR3 reads TGTGCCAGCAGTTTAGGGACTCCCTTGTATGAGCAGTTCTTC. It yields the protein CASSLGTPLYEQFF.

This clonotype was counted at least ten times. The chain links TRBV7-8 to TRBJ2-5; D is possibly TRBD1 (5 bases). CDR3 length: 14 residues. Germline V lookup: CDR1 SGHVS, CDR2 FQNEAQ. V was shortened by 5 bases and J by 6 bases, with 16 bases between the two germline ends. CDR3 in amino acids: CASSTRTNRQTQYF. The CDR3 DNA is TGTGCCAGCAGCACCCGGACAAATCGTCAGACCCAGTACTTC.

This clonotype was detected ten times or more. V and J are TRBV10-2 and TRBJ2-5; tentatively, D is TRBD1 (6 bases). Per the germline V gene, CDR1 is WSHSY and CDR2 is SAAADI. This CDR3 region has 13 residues. The V and J ends lost 2 bases and 5 bases respectively, with 9 bases between them. Here the CDR3 reads CASSERGGETQYF. Here the CDR3 DNA reads TGCGCCAGCAGTGAGAGAGGGGGTGAGACCCAGTACTTC.

The genes are TRBV27 and TRBJ2-1, with TRBD2 matching over 7 bases. V lost 5 bases to trimming and J lost 9 bases; unmatched junction nucleotides: 16. Germline-derived CDR1 and CDR2 are MNHEY and SMNVEV (reference sequence). This CDR3 comprises 16 residues. CDR3: CASSLVSGGFLSEQFF. CDR3 nucleotides: TGTGCCAGCAGTCTAGTGTCGGGAGGTTTCTTGAGTGAGCAGTTCTTC.

This clonotype came up many times. The V call is TRBV28, the J call TRBJ2-4; TRBD2 aligns across 8 bases. CDR3 length equals 14 residues. Germline-derived CDR1 and CDR2 are MDHEN and SYDVKM. Trimming cost V 5 bases and J 6 bases; bases outside gene matches: 6. For the CDR3, the DNA is TGTGCCAGCAGTGTGCCGGGAGGGGGAAACATTCAGTACTTC. Its protein product is CASSVPGGGNIQYF.

This clonotype showed up many times. The J gene is TRBJ2-5, the V gene TRBV2, with a weak D call TRBD2 (6 bases). Per the germline V gene, CDR1 is SNHLY and CDR2 is FYNNEI. Trimming took 4 bases from V and 1 from J, leaving 7 bases between them. CDR3 length equals 13 residues. For the CDR3, the DNA is TGTGCCAGCAGTGTACTAGCCCAAGAGACCCAGTACTTC. Translation: CASSVLAQETQYF. The complete variable domain, with remaining parts taken from reference TRBV2 and TRBJ2-5, reads EPEVTQTPSHQVTQMGQEVILRCVPISNHLYFYWYRQILGQKVEFLVSFYNNEISEKSEIFDDQFSVERPDGSNFTLKIRSTKLEDSAMYFCASSVLAQETQYFGPGTRLLVL.

This clonotype was recorded many times. This rearrangement joins TRBV24-1 to TRBJ2-5, with D possibly TRBD1 on 6 matching bases. V dropped 6 bases and J dropped 4 bases, with 14 bases sitting between them. CDR3 length: 14 amino acids. The germline V gene has CDR1 KGHDR and CDR2 SFDVKD. CDR3 loop: CATSSTGTGETQYF. The CDR3 DNA is TGTGCCACCAGTAGTACAGGGACGGGAGAGACCCAGTACTTC.

V is TRBV2 and J is TRBJ1-6; D uncertain. The CDR3 loop spans 12 amino acids. Between the trimmed V and J ends, which lost 3 bases and 7 bases, there was a span of 4 bases. Germline V gene data show CDR1 as SNHLY and CDR2 as FYNNEI. The DNA of the CDR3 is TGTGCCAGCAGTGATGAAAATTCACCCCTCCACTTT. This sequence encodes CASSDENSPLHF.

Many counts were recorded for this clonotype. The chain joins TRBV27 to TRBJ2-7; 8 nucleotides line up with TRBD1. The CDR3 is 16 amino acids. The ends lost 4 bases at V and 3 bases at J; junction bases unmatched: 11. Germline V gene data show CDR1 as MNHEY and CDR2 as SMNVEV (reference sequence). For the CDR3, the DNA is TGTGCCAGCAGTTCCCACCGGGGACAGGAGATCTACGAGCAGTACTTC. Its protein product is CASSSHRGQEIYEQYF.